These T cell receptor beta chains were read from a single sample in a study of T cell repertoires in ileal Crohn's disease. TCRdb's table, derived via immunoSEQ multiplex PCR, lists solely in-frame clones and lacks some. The sample yields 3,000 to 4,000 clones, roughly 82% seen once. Sequenced input: ileal tissue. Receptors originate from an adult with Crohn's disease. The CDR3 runs from the conserved cysteine through the conserved F or W. The order of the fields is J gene, V gene, D gene, clone size, CDR3 DNA, CDR3 protein. A D gene is named only where the DNA matches it firmly. The size of a clone is reported for some rows only, either as once, few or many, or as a class for expanded clones.

>TRBJ2-5|TRBV5-1|TRBD2|few
TGCGCCAGCAGCTTGACTAGCGGGGGGGAGACCCAGTACTTC
CASSLTSGGETQYF
>TRBJ1-2|TRBV18|.|.
TGTGCCAGCTCCCTCTCGGACTATGGCTACACCTTC
CASSLSDYGYTF
>TRBJ1-2|TRBV29-1|TRBD1|.
TGCAGCGTTGCCCAGGACAGGGGACATTCTGGCTACACCTTC
CSVAQDRGHSGYTF
>TRBJ1-2|TRBV28|.|.
TGTGCCATCGACCAGGGTCTAGGCTACACCTTC
CAIDQGLGYTF
>TRBJ2-6|TRBV5-1|.|.
TGCGCCAGCAGCGCGACAGGCTACTCTGGGGCCAACGTCCTGACTTTC
CASSATGYSGANVLTF
>TRBJ1-3|TRBV5-4|TRBD1|.
TGTGCCAGCAGCCCCACCCGGGACAGGGGGCTAGGAAACACCATATATTTT
CASSPTRDRGLGNTIYF
>TRBJ1-3|TRBV7-9|TRBD1|.
TGTGCCAGCAGCCTTCGACAGGGCCTCTCTGGAAACACCATATATTTT
CASSLRQGLSGNTIYF
>TRBJ2-7|TRBV30|.|.
TGTGCCTCAAAGCAGGGTACCTACGAGCAGTACTTC
CASKQGTYEQYF
>TRBJ1-2|TRBV5-1|.|few
TGCGCCAGCAGCTTGGAACAGACGAACTATGGCTACACCTTC
CASSLEQTNYGYTF
>TRBJ1-6|TRBV9|TRBD1|.
TGTGCCAGCAGCCTCACAGGGGGTGGCTCACCCCTCCACTTT
CASSLTGGGSPLHF
>TRBJ1-2|TRBV5-6|.|.
TGTGCCAGCAGCTCAGGGCTGGGATCCGCCGACTATGGCTACACCTTC
CASSSGLGSADYGYTF
>TRBJ1-2|TRBV5-5|TRBD1|.
TGTGCCAGCAGCCCAGGGACAGGGGGCGGCTACACCTTC
CASSPGTGGGYTF
>TRBJ2-5|TRBV5-4|TRBD1|.
TGTGCCAGCAGCTTGCAGGGGGCAGTTGAGACCCAGTACTTC
CASSLQGAVETQYF
>TRBJ1-5|TRBV19|.|.
TGTGCCAGTAGTATAGATCGTGCGGCCCAGCATTTT
CASSIDRAAQHF
>TRBJ1-1|TRBV7-8|.|.
TGTGCCAGCAGCTTAGCGCGGAGGACTGAAGCTTTCTTT
CASSLARRTEAFF
>TRBJ2-2|TRBV19|TRBD2|.
TGTGCCAGTATAAATAGCGGGGCGAACACCGGGGAGCTGTTTTTT
CASINSGANTGELFF
>TRBJ2-3|TRBV7-6|.|.
TGTGCCAGCAGCGCAGGGGTTAGCACAGATACGCAGTATTTT
CASSAGVSTDTQYF
>TRBJ2-1|TRBV11-3|TRBD2|few
TGTGCCAGCAACCGAGCGGGAGCCTACAATGAGCAGTTCTTC
CASNRAGAYNEQFF
>TRBJ2-1|TRBV29-1|TRBD2|.
TGCAGCGTTGAAGTGGGGGGGTACAATGAGCAGTTCTTC
CSVEVGGYNEQFF
>TRBJ1-6|TRBV5-1|.|once
TGCGCCAGCAGCTTGCGGGGTAATTCACCCCTCCACTTT
CASSLRGNSPLHF
>TRBJ1-4|TRBV28|.|.
TGTGCCAGCACCCTGAGAGGGGGAGGGGAAAAACTGTTTTTT
CASTLRGGGEKLFF
>TRBJ1-1|TRBV7-9|TRBD1|.
TGTGCCAGCACCGTAGGGGGACAGGGAAACACTGAAGCTTTCTTT
CASTVGGQGNTEAFF
>TRBJ1-1|TRBV29-1|.|.
TGCAGCGGCCTACCGCCGGGGGGAGGGACTGAAGCTTTCTTT
CSGLPPGGGTEAFF
>TRBJ1-1|TRBV15|.|.
TGTGCCACCAGCAGAGAAGGGGGAAGGGACACTGAAGCTTTCTTT
CATSREGGRDTEAFF
>TRBJ2-7|TRBV18|.|.
TGTGCCAGCTCACCAGGCCAGGGAGGATCCTACGAGCAGTACTTC
CASSPGQGGSYEQYF
>TRBJ2-3|TRBV7-2|.|.
TGTGCCAGCAGCCCTGGGAGCGAGAATACGCAGTATTTT
CASSPGSENTQYF
>TRBJ1-4|TRBV9|.|.
TGTGCCAGCAGCGTAGGGGACAAAAAAGGGGAAAAACTGTTTTTT
CASSVGDKKGEKLFF
>TRBJ1-3|TRBV4-3|TRBD1|.
TGCGCCAGCAGCCAATACGACAGGGGGCCTGGAAACACCATATATTTT
CASSQYDRGPGNTIYF
>TRBJ1-5|TRBV4-1|.|.
TGCGCCAGCAGCCAAGTGCCGGGGGATAGCAATCAGCCCCAGCATTTT
CASSQVPGDSNQPQHF